What follows are 19 T cell receptor beta chains derived from one specimen sequenced in a study of human T cells and chemical hapten exposure. Time point in this sample: pre-sensitization, week 0. Treatment reported: therapeutic diphenylcyclopropenone sensitization with weekly scalp DPC. Researchers extracted total RNA from unfractionated whole blood. TCRdb re-derived calls from the RACE reads in MiXCR, one entry per CDR3 protein. The sample comprises some 49,000 distinct CDR3 sequences, approximately 9.7% of which are singletons, and about 9.6% rests with the top ten. The starting material was whole blood, obtained in connection with sensitization to the hapten diphenylcyclopropenone (DPC). The receptors originated from a woman in her twenties or thirties with alopecia areata. Some clones in this sample may be carry-over from other donors' samples.

This clonotype came up many times. V usage is TRBV6-6 and J usage is TRBJ1-1; no definite D call. Trimming shortened V by 10 bases and J by 1 base, and 13 bases separated the two germline ends. This CDR3 is built from 13 residues. Germline V gene data show CDR1 as MNHNY and CDR2 as SVGAGI (reference sequence). The CDR3 nucleotides read TGTGCCAACCGACTGAGGCAGAACACTGAAGCTTTCTTT. It is translated as CANRLRQNTEAFF.

The J gene is TRBJ1-4, the V gene TRBV18, with D hard to call. CDR3 size: 15 residues. CDR1 and CDR2 from the germline V gene are KGHSH and LQKENI. V was shortened by 0 bases and J by 4 bases, with 9 bases between the two germline ends. The DNA of the CDR3 is TGTGCCAGCTCACCACCGAACGGGGATAATGAAAAACTGTTTTTT. Translating it yields CASSPPNGDNEKLFF.

This clonotype was seen only a few times. The gene calls are TRBV20-1 and TRBJ1-6; weak D call: TRBD1 (5 bases). V lost 4 bases to trimming and J lost 3 bases, with 7 bases between them. This CDR3 contains 13 residues. CDR1 is DFQATT, CDR2 SNEGSKA, per germline (reference sequence). CDR3 loop: CSATGHYNSPLHF. The CDR3 nucleotides are TGCAGTGCTACTGGACACTATAATTCACCCCTCCACTTT.

To note about this clonotype: It may be a read error: a sequence one base away is much more abundant. V usage is TRBV6-5 and J usage is TRBJ2-3; TRBD1 matches at 7 bases. V shed 4 bases, J shed 0 bases, and the junction held 1 base outside the gene matches. CDR3 size: 14 residues. The germline V gene has CDR1 MNHEY and CDR2 SVGAGI. The CDR3 DNA follows: TGTGCCAGCAGTTCACAGGGGAGCACAGATACGCAGTATTTT. This codes for CASSSQGSTDTQYF.

The genes are TRBV4-3 and TRBJ2-6; 7 bases are a match to TRBD1. The ends lost 1 base at V and 2 bases at J; junction bases unmatched: 5. The CDR3 spans 17 residues. Germline assignment: CDR1 LGHNA and CDR2 YSLEER. The CDR3 DNA reads as TGCGCCAGCAGCCAAGGGCAGGGGGTGGCTGGGGCCAACGTCCTGACTTTC. It yields the protein CASSQGQGVAGANVLTF.

This clonotype has only a few counts. J is TRBJ2-7 and V is TRBV19; 7 positions agree with TRBD1. This CDR3 is 14 amino acids long. The ends lost 7 bases at V and 1 base at J; junction bases unmatched: 7. Germline lookup yields CDR1 LNHDA and CDR2 SQIVND (reference sequence). Here the CDR3 reads CASKSSDRSYEQYF. The CDR3 DNA follows: TGTGCCAGTAAATCGTCGGACAGGTCCTACGAGCAGTACTTC.

This chain joins TRBV5-1 and TRBJ2-3; D may be TRBD2 (7 bases). The germline V and J ends were trimmed by 4 bases and 1 base, with 16 bases remaining between them. CDR1 is SGHRS, CDR2 YFSETQ, per germline. This CDR3 contains 16 residues. In nucleotides, the CDR3 is TGCGCCAGCAGCCGGAGCGCGGGGGCCCGCACAGATACGCAGTATTTT. Its protein product is CASSRSAGARTDTQYF.

The chain carries TRBV6-2 or TRBV6-3 and TRBJ2-7; D is ambiguous. The length of the CDR3 is 13 residues. V was clipped by 2 bases and J by 4 bases, with 9 bases between them. Germline V gene lookup returns CDR1 MNHEY and CDR2 SVGEGT. CDR3 protein: CASSYEIRYEQYF. The CDR3, as DNA: TGTGCCAGCAGTTACGAAATTCGGTACGAGCAGTACTTC.

The gene calls are TRBV7-2 and TRBJ1-4; tentatively, D is TRBD1 (6 bases). The CDR3 spans 12 residues. Trimming took 5 bases from V and 12 from J, leaving 13 bases between them. From germline, CDR1 is SGHTA and CDR2 FQGNSA. The CDR3 reads CASSPQGGQLFF. In DNA form, the CDR3 reads TGTGCCAGCAGCCCCCAAGGGGGGCAACTGTTTTTT.

This sequence joins TRBV11-2 and TRBJ2-1, with 11 bases identical to TRBD2. The germline V gene has CDR1 SGHAT and CDR2 FQNNGV. The V segment lost 4 bases and the J segment 4 bases; nucleotides outside the gene matches: 9. This CDR3 spans 17 amino acids. In DNA form, the CDR3 reads TGTGCCAGCAGCTCAACTGGGACTAGCGGATATTACAATGAGCAGTTCTTC. Protein: CASSSTGTSGYYNEQFF.

The sample holds a few counts of this clonotype. The rearrangement joins TRBV6-1 to TRBJ1-5; 10 positions match TRBD1. The CDR3 totals 16 residues. Germline V gene data show CDR1 as MNHNS and CDR2 as SASEGT. J lost 2 bases, V lost 6 bases, and 7 bases had no gene match. This CDR3 is CASRDHGQGGNQPQHF. The CDR3 coding sequence is TGTGCCAGCAGGGATCACGGACAGGGGGGCAATCAGCCCCAGCATTTT.

This clonotype was counted only a few times. The chain is built from TRBV3-1 and TRBJ2-7, with a weak D call TRBD2 (5 bases). The V end was cut by 1 base, the J end by 12 bases, with 10 bases between. The CDR3 totals 11 residues. The germline gives CDR1 LGHDT, CDR2 YNNKEL (reference sequence). CDR3 sequence reads: CASSQGTSLYF. The CDR3, as DNA: TGTGCCAGCAGCCAAGGGACTTCGCTGTACTTC.

V gene TRBV27 combines with J gene TRBJ2-7, with TRBD1 matching over 7 bases. The junction had 13 bases not matched to a gene; V was cut back by 8 bases and J by 6 bases. The CDR3 runs to 14 residues. Germline CDR1 and CDR2: MNHEY and SMNVEV (reference sequence). CDR3 protein: CASGPSTGSAEQYF. The DNA for the CDR3 is TGTGCCAGCGGACCATCGACAGGGTCCGCCGAGCAGTACTTC.

This clonotype was observed a few times. The chain recombines TRBV28 with TRBJ2-7, with 10 bases that match TRBD2. CDR1 is MDHEN, CDR2 SYDVKM, per germline. The CDR3 has 15 residues. V shed 3 bases and J 4 bases; nucleotides not matched to a gene: 6. CDR3 sequence (DNA): TGTGCCAGCAGTTTCGTGGAGCGGGGGGGGTACGAGCAGTACTTC. Its translation: CASSFVERGGYEQYF.

This clonotype showed up just a few times. The CDR3 loop is CSARDQRQSNEKLFF. CDR3 DNA: TGCAGTGCTAGAGATCAGCGCCAGAGTAATGAAAAACTGTTTTTT. V gene TRBV20-1 combines with J gene TRBJ1-4; no reliable D call. The CDR3 extends over 15 amino acids. V was shortened by 0 bases and J by 4 bases, with 12 bases between the two germline ends. In germline, CDR1 is DFQATT, CDR2 SNEGSKA (reference sequence).

This clonotype came up a few times. V is TRBV5-1 and J is TRBJ2-5, with D uncertain. V was pared by 0 bases and J by 2 bases, with 8 bases between. CDR1 and CDR2 from the germline V gene are SGHRS and YFSETQ. The CDR3 totals 14 residues. The CDR3 region is CASSLALQQETQYF. DNA for the CDR3: TGCGCCAGCAGCTTGGCCCTACAGCAAGAGACCCAGTACTTC.

The chain has TRBV29-1 and TRBJ2-3, with 7 bases fitting TRBD1. This CDR3 has 13 residues. V shed 6 bases, J shed 0 bases, and the junction held 3 bases outside the gene matches. Germline CDR1 and CDR2: SQVTM and ANQGSEA. In DNA, the CDR3 is TGCAGCGTGGAGGACAGGAGCACAGATACGCAGTATTTT. Its protein is CSVEDRSTDTQYF.

In this sample, this clonotype turned up once. The rearrangement links TRBV12-3 or TRBV12-4 to TRBJ2-3, with D possibly being TRBD1 (6 bases). Trimming took off 6 bases at V and 0 bases at J, with 10 bases between the two ends. The length of the CDR3 is 14 residues. This CDR3 is CASSRQESTDTQYF. The CDR3 region has the DNA TGTGCCAGCAGCCGACAGGAAAGCACAGATACGCAGTATTTT.

This clonotype has a handful of counts. This sequence joins TRBV12-3 or TRBV12-4 and TRBJ2-3; 7 bases match TRBD1. V lost 6 bases and J lost 1; bases outside the gene matches: 7. The CDR3 covers 15 residues. CDR3 DNA sequence: TGTGCCAGCAGCCCTGGGGACAGCCGCACAGATACGCAGTATTTT. It codes for CASSPGDSRTDTQYF.